The present T cell receptor (beta chain) was sequenced within a study of OX40 agonist ivuxolimab in advanced cancers. This clone was counted a few times. V shed 2 bases and J shed 0 bases, with 11 bases lying between them. Germline V gene sequence: CDR1 SNHLY, CDR2 FYNNEI. This CDR3 comprises 15 residues. Profiled with immunoSEQ multiplex PCR; TCRdb holds only in-frame clones, not every one. Of around 60,000 clones in the sample, about four fifths were seen once. The sample was CD4+ or CD8+ T cells sorted from blood, taken in a trial of the OX40 agonist ivuxolimab. The J gene is TRBJ2-7, the V gene TRBV2, with a possible D match to TRBD2 (6 bases). The receptor was isolated from an adult with an advanced solid tumor such as melanoma, head and neck, liver or kidney cancer. In nucleotides, the CDR3 is TGTGCCAGCAGTGAAACGGGACTCAGCTCCTACGAGCAGTACTTC. It translates to CASSETGLSSYEQYF.